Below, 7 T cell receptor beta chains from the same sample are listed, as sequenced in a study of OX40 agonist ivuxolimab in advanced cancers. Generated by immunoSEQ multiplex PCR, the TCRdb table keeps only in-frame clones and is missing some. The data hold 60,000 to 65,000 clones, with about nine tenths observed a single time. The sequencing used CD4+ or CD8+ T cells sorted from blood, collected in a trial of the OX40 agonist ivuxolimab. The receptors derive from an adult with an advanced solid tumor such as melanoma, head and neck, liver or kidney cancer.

The CDR3 is CASSQDTLIQGGDYEQYF. The CDR3 bases are TGTGCCAGCAGCCAAGATACCCTCATACAGGGAGGGGACTACGAGCAGTACTTC. V and J are TRBV4-2 and TRBJ2-7, with D tentatively TRBD2 (7 bases). This CDR3 is built from 18 residues. Germline CDR1 is LGHNA and CDR2 is YNFKEQ. Between the trimmed V and J ends, which lost 0 bases and 3 bases, there was a span of 21 bases.

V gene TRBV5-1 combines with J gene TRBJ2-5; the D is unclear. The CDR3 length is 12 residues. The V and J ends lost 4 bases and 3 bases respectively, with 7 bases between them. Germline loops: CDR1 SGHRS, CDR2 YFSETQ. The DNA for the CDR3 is TGCGCCAGCAGCCTGACTGAAGAGACCCAGTACTTC. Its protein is CASSLTEETQYF. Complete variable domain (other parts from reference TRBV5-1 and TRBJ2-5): KAGVTQTPRYLIKTRGQQVTLSCSPISGHRSVSWYQQTPGQGLQFLFEYFSETQRNKGNFPGRFSGRQFSNSRSEMNVSTLELGDSALYLCASSLTEETQYFGPGTRLLVL.

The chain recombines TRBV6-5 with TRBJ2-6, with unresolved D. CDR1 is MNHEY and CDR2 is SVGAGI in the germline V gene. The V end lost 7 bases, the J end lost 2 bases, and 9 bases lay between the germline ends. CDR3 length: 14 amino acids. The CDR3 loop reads CASIKVAGANVLTF. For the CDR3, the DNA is TGTGCCAGCATAAAGGTGGCTGGGGCCAACGTCCTGACTTTC.

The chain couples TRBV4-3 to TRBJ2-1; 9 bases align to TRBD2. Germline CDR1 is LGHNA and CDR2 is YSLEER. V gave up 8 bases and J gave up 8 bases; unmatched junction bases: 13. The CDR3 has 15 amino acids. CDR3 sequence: CASRPWREGFHEQFF. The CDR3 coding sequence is TGCGCCAGCCGTCCGTGGCGGGAGGGGTTTCATGAGCAGTTCTTC.

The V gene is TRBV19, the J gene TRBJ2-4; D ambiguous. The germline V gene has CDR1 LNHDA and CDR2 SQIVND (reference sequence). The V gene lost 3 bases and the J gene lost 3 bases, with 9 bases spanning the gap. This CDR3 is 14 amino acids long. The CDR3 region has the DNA TGTGCCAGTAGTATGGTGCAAAACAAAAACATTCAGTACTTC. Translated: CASSMVQNKNIQYF.

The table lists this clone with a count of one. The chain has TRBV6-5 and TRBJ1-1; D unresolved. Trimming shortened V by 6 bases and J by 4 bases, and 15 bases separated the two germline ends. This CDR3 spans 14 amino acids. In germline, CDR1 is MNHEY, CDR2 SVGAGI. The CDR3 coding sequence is TGTGCCAGCAGGCCGGAATATGGGTCCACTGAAGCTTTCTTT. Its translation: CASRPEYGSTEAFF.

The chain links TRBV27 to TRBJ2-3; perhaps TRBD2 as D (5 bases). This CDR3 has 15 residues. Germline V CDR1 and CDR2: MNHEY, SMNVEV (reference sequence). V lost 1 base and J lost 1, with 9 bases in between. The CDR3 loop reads CASSLLTGGTDTQYF. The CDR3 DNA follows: TGTGCCAGCAGTTTATTAACCGGGGGCACAGATACGCAGTATTTT.